This TCR beta chain was identified in a study of blood T cell dynamics during melanoma immunotherapy. Study outcomes and limitations: Disease-control patients' PBMC repertoires became either more clonal or more diverse at W3.

Turning to this clone: What it binds is not known.

The ends were cut back, 7 bases at V and 4 bases at J, with 11 bases in the middle. The CDR3 runs 13 residues. Germline CDR1 is ENHRY and CDR2 is SYGVKD. Time point given: pre-treatment baseline. Patients had no prior systemic cancer treatment, immunosuppressants or other active cancers. Produced via immunoSEQ multiplex PCR; TCRdb's table is partial and in-frame only. Of 15,000 or so clones in the sample, approximately 84% were seen once. The receptor comes from a human donor with melanoma. The V call is TRBV10-3, the J call TRBJ1-5; no definite D call. Material: blood, obtained from a patient treated with checkpoint blockade. This chain's CDR3 is CAITSQINQPQHF. The CDR3 DNA reads as TGTGCCATCACCTCCCAGATTAATCAGCCCCAGCATTTT.